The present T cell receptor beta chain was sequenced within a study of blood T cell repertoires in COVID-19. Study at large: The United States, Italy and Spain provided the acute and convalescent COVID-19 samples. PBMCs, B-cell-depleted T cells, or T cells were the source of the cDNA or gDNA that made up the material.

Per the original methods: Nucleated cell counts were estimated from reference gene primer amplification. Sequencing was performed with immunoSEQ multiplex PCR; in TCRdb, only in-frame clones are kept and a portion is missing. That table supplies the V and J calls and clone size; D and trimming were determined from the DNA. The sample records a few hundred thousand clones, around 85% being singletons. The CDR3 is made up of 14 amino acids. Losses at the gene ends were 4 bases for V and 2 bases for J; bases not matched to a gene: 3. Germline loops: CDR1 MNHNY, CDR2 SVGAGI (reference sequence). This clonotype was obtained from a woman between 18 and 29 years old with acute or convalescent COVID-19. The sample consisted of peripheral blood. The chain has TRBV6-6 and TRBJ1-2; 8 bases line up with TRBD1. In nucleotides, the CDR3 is TGTGCCAGCAGTTTTTCAGGGGGCAACTATGGCTACACCTTC. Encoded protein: CASSFSGGNYGYTF.